Following are 23 T cell receptor beta chains from one sample sequenced in a study of PD-L1 blockade in urothelial cancer. Profiling relied on immunoSEQ multiplex PCR, and the TCRdb table lists in-frame clones only, not all of them. The sample lists about 37,000 clones, 82% occurring once. The sample was PBMCs, taken around atezolizumab (anti-PD-L1) treatment. Source of these receptors: a man in his 60s with urothelial cancer.

This chain joins TRBV5-1 and TRBJ2-3; 9 positions agree with TRBD2. The V gene end was trimmed by 3 bases and the J gene end by 5 bases; junction bases not matched to a gene: 7. The germline CDR1 and CDR2 sequences are SGHRS and YFSETQ. The length of the CDR3 is 15 residues. CDR3 region: CASSSRGGLRDTQYF. In DNA form, the CDR3 reads TGCGCCAGCAGCTCGCGGGGGGGCCTTCGAGATACGCAGTATTTT.

The V call is TRBV11-2, the J call TRBJ2-1, with D perhaps matching TRBD1 (5 bases). This CDR3 comprises 17 residues. V dropped 0 bases and J dropped 2 bases, with 14 bases sitting between them. Germline V lookup: CDR1 SGHAT, CDR2 FQNNGV. The CDR3 DNA reads as TGTGCCAGCAGCTTAGATCGGGTTCGGACAACCTACAATGAGCAGTTCTTC. Protein: CASSLDRVRTTYNEQFF.

This clone turned up a few times. The chain joins TRBV18 to TRBJ2-7; 7 bases map to TRBD2. This CDR3 spans 12 amino acids. Trimming at V came to 3 bases and at J to 7 bases, leaving 3 bases not matched to a gene. Looked up from germline, CDR1 is KGHSH and CDR2 is LQKENI. In DNA form, the CDR3 reads TGTGCCAGCTCACCGGGGGGGGGAGAGCAGTACTTC. This codes for CASSPGGGEQYF.

The chain employs TRBV19 and TRBJ2-3; 8 nucleotides match TRBD2. V gave up 6 bases and J gave up 6 bases; unmatched junction bases: 5. Per germline, CDR1 LNHDA and CDR2 SQIVND (reference sequence). CDR3 length: 13 amino acids. CDR3 in amino acids: CASRPAGADTQYF. The DNA of the CDR3 is TGTGCCAGTAGGCCAGCGGGGGCCGATACGCAGTATTTT.

This chain uses TRBV6-4 with TRBJ2-5, with 7 bases lining up with TRBD2. Per germline, CDR1 MRHNA and CDR2 SNTAGT. The CDR3 is made up of 14 amino acids. Trimming removed 2 bases from V and 10 bases from J; junction bases left unmatched: 10. CDR3 sequence reads: CASSDTDGRGDQYF. The CDR3 DNA is TGTGCCAGCAGTGACACGGACGGTCGGGGGGACCAGTACTTC.

The chain has TRBV10-3 and TRBJ2-2; 8 bases are shared with TRBD1. Trimming took 7 bases from V and 0 from J; bases not matched to a gene: 7. The CDR3 extends over 16 amino acids. Germline CDR1 reads ENHRY; CDR2 reads SYGVKD. This CDR3 reads CAITAGQGANTGELFF. CDR3 DNA sequence: TGTGCCATCACAGCCGGACAGGGCGCGAACACCGGGGAGCTGTTTTTT.

This clone has only one observation. Written as DNA, the CDR3 is TGTGCCAGCAGCCCATGGACTCCCGGCGATACGCAGTATTTT. It is translated as CASSPWTPGDTQYF. This chain joins TRBV5-4 and TRBJ2-3; D might be TRBD2 (5 bases). Between the trimmed V and J ends, which lost 4 bases and 6 bases, there was a span of 15 bases. The CDR3 covers 14 residues. CDR1 and CDR2 (germline): SGHNT, YYREEE (reference sequence). Together with reference TRBV5-4 and TRBJ2-3, the CDR3 gives the full variable domain: ETGVTQSPTHLIKTRGQQVTLRCSSQSGHNTVSWYQQALGQGPQFIFQYYREEENGRGNFPPRFSGLQFPNYSSELNVNALELDDSALYLCASSPWTPGDTQYFGPGTRLTVL.

The V and J genes are TRBV30 and TRBJ1-1; D perhaps matches TRBD1 (6 bases). This CDR3 is 12 amino acids long. CDR1 and CDR2 (germline): GTSNPN, SVGIG (reference sequence). Between the trimmed V and J ends, which lost 2 bases and 5 bases, there was a span of 9 bases. CDR3 in amino acids: CAWSRRGTEAFF. The CDR3 bases are TGTGCCTGGAGTCGAAGGGGGACTGAAGCTTTCTTT.

The chain carries TRBV19 and TRBJ1-5; D perhaps matches TRBD1 (5 bases). Looked up from germline, CDR1 is LNHDA and CDR2 is SQIVND (reference sequence). The CDR3 length is 14 residues. With 4 bases removed from V and 4 bases from J, the gap between germline ends came to 11 bases. This CDR3 reads CASSTGGGNQPQHF. The CDR3 coding sequence is TGTGCCAGTAGTACCGGGGGGGGAAATCAGCCCCAGCATTTT.

This chain joins TRBV9 and TRBJ2-2; a weak D match, TRBD2 (6 bases). The V and J ends lost 5 bases and 1 base respectively, with 9 bases between them. This CDR3 is 14 amino acids long. Looked up from germline, CDR1 is SGDLS and CDR2 is YYNGEE. The DNA for the CDR3 is TGTGCCAGCAGACCGGGGGAGAACACCGGGGAGCTGTTTTTT. Translated: CASRPGENTGELFF.

This rearrangement joins TRBV5-1 to TRBJ1-1, with D tentatively TRBD1 (5 bases). CDR1 is SGHRS, CDR2 YFSETQ, per germline. V lost 0 bases to trimming and J lost 4 bases, with 13 bases between them. The CDR3 extends over 15 amino acids. The CDR3 DNA sequence: TGCGCCAGCAGCTTGGATCCGGGGGGACGCACTGAAGCTTTCTTT. Protein sequence: CASSLDPGGRTEAFF.

This sequence joins TRBV2 and TRBJ1-1; weak D call: TRBD1 (6 bases). CDR3 length equals 12 residues. Germline assignment: CDR1 SNHLY and CDR2 FYNNEI. Trimming pared 5 bases from V and 7 bases from J, leaving 11 bases between. This CDR3 is CASSHGQIEAFF. The CDR3 DNA is TGTGCCAGCAGTCATGGACAGATTGAAGCTTTCTTT.

This sequence joins TRBV5-6 and TRBJ2-4, with D maybe TRBD2 (5 bases). Germline CDR1 SGHDT, CDR2 YYEEEE. This CDR3 region has 15 residues. V was shortened by 1 base and J by 6 bases, with 14 bases between the two germline ends. The CDR3: CASSLRGSTVNIQYF. The CDR3 nucleotides read TGTGCCAGCAGCTTGCGGGGATCTACGGTAAACATTCAGTACTTC.

V gene TRBV10-3 combines with J gene TRBJ1-1; possible D gene TRBD1, 5 bases. Germline V lookup: CDR1 ENHRY, CDR2 SYGVKD. This CDR3 has 12 amino acids. Trimming left V 11 bases short and J 0 bases short, with 10 bases between. CDR3 nucleotides: TGTGCCTCCGGGGGGATGAACACTGAAGCTTTCTTT. This sequence encodes CASGGMNTEAFF.

The chain joins TRBV15 to TRBJ1-1, with no clear D. This CDR3 region has 12 residues. CDR1 is LNHNV, CDR2 YYDKDF, per germline (reference sequence). V gave up 0 bases and J gave up 9 bases, with 8 bases separating them. CDR3 region: CATSRDRDKAFF. DNA of the CDR3: TGTGCCACCAGCAGAGATCGAGACAAAGCTTTCTTT.

This rearrangement joins TRBV5-6 to TRBJ2-1; 8 nucleotides match TRBD2. Germline V gene sequence: CDR1 SGHDT, CDR2 YYEEEE. Trimming cost V 6 bases and J 6 bases; bases outside gene matches: 17. CDR3 length equals 17 residues. In DNA, the CDR3 is TGTGCCAGCACCGACCTATTACTAGCGGTGGGCGGCAATGAGCAGTTCTTC. It is translated as CASTDLLLAVGGNEQFF.

This clone appeared a single time. The gene calls are TRBV29-1 and TRBJ2-5, with a possible D match to TRBD1 (6 bases). The end of the DNA is better explained by TRBJ2-7, so the J call may be wrong. This CDR3 has 16 amino acids. Per the germline V gene, CDR1 is SQVTM and CDR2 is ANQGSEA. The DNA of the CDR3 is TGCAGCGTTGGGCCGGGTAGGGACATCGATGACTACGAGCAGTACTTC. This encodes CSVGPGRDIDDYEQYF.

This chain uses TRBV6-1 with TRBJ1-3; TRBD1 aligns across 7 bases. V was clipped by 4 bases and J by 2 bases; unmatched bases: 5. Germline loops: CDR1 MNHNS, CDR2 SASEGT. This CDR3 has 15 amino acids. In nucleotides, the CDR3 is TGTGCCAGCAGTGTACAGGGGACAGCTGGAAACACCATATATTTT. Translated: CASSVQGTAGNTIYF.

The chain joins TRBV27 to TRBJ1-4; D is possibly TRBD1 (5 bases). The ends were cut back, 5 bases at V and 8 bases at J, with 21 bases in the middle. Germline CDR1 is MNHEY and CDR2 is SMNVEV (reference sequence). CDR3 length equals 16 residues. This CDR3 reads CASSPPGAKGPEKLFF. As DNA, the CDR3 is TGTGCCAGCAGTCCTCCTGGGGCCAAGGGCCCCGAAAAACTGTTTTTT.

This clone was observed once. The rearrangement uses TRBV4-2 and TRBJ2-5, with TRBD1 as a possible D gene (5 bases). The CDR3 runs 12 residues. CDR1 and CDR2 (germline): LGHNA, YNFKEQ. Trimming took off 4 bases at V and 5 bases at J, with 8 bases between the two ends. CDR3 in amino acids: CASSPSGETQYF. CDR3 DNA sequence: TGTGCCAGCAGCCCCTCAGGGGAGACCCAGTACTTC.

As regards this clone: The identical CDR3 is also encoded by other nucleotide sequences in the sample. V is TRBV6-5 and J is TRBJ2-5, with a weak D call TRBD2 (6 bases). In germline, CDR1 is MNHEY, CDR2 SVGAGI. The length of the CDR3 is 15 residues. V lost 0 bases, J lost 2 bases, and 10 bases lay in between. The CDR3 protein is CASSYSGRGQETQYF. CDR3 nucleotide sequence: TGTGCCAGCAGTTACTCAGGGCGGGGTCAAGAGACCCAGTACTTC.

This chain connects TRBV9 to TRBJ2-1; TRBD2 agrees at 8 bases. V lost 4 bases to trimming and J lost 0 bases; unmatched junction nucleotides: 6. CDR3 length equals 16 residues. CDR1 SGDLS and CDR2 YYNGEE come from the germline V gene. The CDR3 here is CASSPFREGSYNEQFF. CDR3 in DNA: TGTGCCAGCAGCCCCTTTCGGGAGGGCTCCTACAATGAGCAGTTCTTC.

This sequence joins TRBV9 and TRBJ1-2; 8 positions agree with TRBD1. Germline V lookup: CDR1 SGDLS, CDR2 YYNGEE. The CDR3 length is 14 residues. V was clipped by 0 bases and J by 4 bases; unmatched bases: 2. The chain's CDR3 is CASSVGTGSYGYTF. The CDR3 DNA reads as TGTGCCAGCAGCGTAGGGACAGGGTCCTATGGCTACACCTTC.